Shown below are 9 T cell receptor beta chains from a single sample sequenced in a study of glioma-infiltrating T cells. Using RNA template, CDR3s of TCR alpha and beta were amplified with iRepertoire arm-PCR. TCRdb passed the multiplex PCR reads through MiXCR, listing each CDR3 protein once. The sample consists of fewer than 55,000 distinct CDR3 sequences, around 20% of them appearing once. The sample consisted of glioma tissue, nonneoplastic brain tissue, or PBMCs (not recorded which). The receptors were sampled from a human donor with low-grade glioma or glioblastoma, undergoing nonglioma brain surgery, or in good health (not recorded which).

In its sample, this clonotype was seen many times. The chain has TRBV6-1 and TRBJ2-3, with D perhaps matching TRBD2 (6 bases). V was clipped by 8 bases and J by 4 bases, with 16 bases between them. CDR1 and CDR2 from the germline V gene are MNHNS and SASEGT. The CDR3 length is 14 residues. CDR3: CASLAPPGADTQYF. The CDR3, as DNA: TGTGCCAGCCTAGCCCCCCCGGGAGCAGATACGCAGTATTTT.

Of note for this clonotype: This could be a read error, since a much larger clone is one nucleotide away. This chain joins TRBV7-9 and TRBJ2-5; 7 nucleotides line up with TRBD2. Looked up from germline, CDR1 is SEHNR and CDR2 is FQNEAQ (reference sequence). This CDR3 is built from 15 residues. CDR3 in amino acids: CASSMQEGGKETRYF. CDR3 nucleotides: TGTGCCAGCAGCATGCAGGAGGGAGGGAAAGAGACCCGGTACTTC.

This clonotype was seen only a few times. The J gene is TRBJ1-5, the V gene TRBV12-3 or TRBV12-4; D is unclear. V was clipped by 8 bases and J by 2 bases, with 16 bases between them. This CDR3 has 15 amino acids. Written as DNA, the CDR3 is TGTGCCAGCTCCCCAGAGGTCGCTGGCAATCAGCCCCAGCATTTT. Protein: CASSPEVAGNQPQHF.

Ten or more counts support this clonotype. The chain joins TRBV7-9 to TRBJ2-5, with TRBD2 identical over 9 bases. CDR1 is SEHNR, CDR2 FQNEAQ, per germline (reference sequence). V was pared by 4 bases and J by 7 bases, with 13 bases of the junction left unmatched. The CDR3 is made up of 16 amino acids. CDR3 sequence (DNA): TGTGCCAGCAGCTCAATAGCGGGGGCCCTGCCGGGGACCCAGTACTTC. Its protein product is CASSSIAGALPGTQYF.

The rearrangement uses TRBV11-2 and TRBJ2-3; D not certain. This CDR3 is 16 amino acids long. Germline V gene sequence: CDR1 SGHAT, CDR2 FQNNGV. The ends were cut back, 5 bases at V and 5 bases at J, with 20 bases in the middle. The CDR3 DNA reads TGTGCCAGCAGCCAGACCGTGATGTACTTCAAAGATACGCAGTATTTT. Its translation: CASSQTVMYFKDTQYF.

For this clonotype: Here the CDR3 omits its conserved ending phenylalanine or tryptophan, so a read error is the likely source. Because the CDR3's place on the DNA is in doubt, the DNA is left out and the CDR3 is given as listed by TCRdb. J is TRBJ2-7 and V is TRBV7-2; TRBD2, as called in the table, went unchecked against the DNA. Ends included, the CDR3 has 22 residues. Germline loops: CDR1 SGHTA, CDR2 FQGNSA. CDR3 residues: CASSFYICSARDSDRSSYEQYL.

As to this clonotype: The junction departs from the called germline gene at one end, perhaps through a read error. The rearrangement links TRBV14 to TRBJ2-7; tentatively, D is TRBD1 (6 bases). CDR3 length equals 15 residues. The germline CDR1 and CDR2 sequences are SGHDN and FVKESK. As DNA, the CDR3 is TGTGCCGGCAGCTCAGACGGACAGCTTTCCTACGAGCAGTACTTC. The encoded protein is CAGSSDGQLSYEQYF.

The table lists this clonotype with many counts. The J gene is TRBJ2-3, the V gene TRBV11-2; no definite D call. V lost 0 bases, J lost 8 bases, and 12 bases lay in between. CDR1 and CDR2 (germline): SGHAT, FQNNGV. The length of the CDR3 is 14 residues. For the CDR3, the DNA is TGTGCCAGCAGCTTAGATTCCTCGTGGGTTACGCAGTATTTT. Its protein is CASSLDSSWVTQYF.

This clonotype came up many times. This chain connects TRBV5-1 to TRBJ1-3, with D possibly being TRBD1 (6 bases). The CDR3 covers 14 residues. From germline, CDR1 is SGHRS and CDR2 YFSETQ. V shed 3 bases and J shed 2 bases, with 9 bases lying between them. The CDR3 nucleotides are TGCGCCAGCAGCTGGGGGGCGACTGGAAACACCATATATTTT. Translated, it gives CASSWGATGNTIYF.